This T cell receptor beta chain was documented in a study of type 1 regulatory T cells. About the research overall: T-allo10 is an in vitro-generated, Tr1-enriched CD4 T cell product specific for alloantigen. Study results and limitations: Compared with non-type 1 regulatory T cells, type 1 regulatory T cells showed a more restricted TCR repertoire.

Germline V gives CDR1 SGHTA, CDR2 FQGNSA. The germline V and J ends were trimmed by 5 bases and 4 bases, with 9 bases remaining between them. There are 13 residues in the CDR3. A single record per CDR3 protein comes from TCRdb applying MiXCR to the reads. The sample contains several thousand distinct CDR3 sequences, about 33% of which appear only once. This clonotype was recorded at least ten times. Antigen unknown. The source material was cultured type 1 regulatory T (Tr1) cells, either the whole culture or a sorted fraction (not recorded which). The clonotype comes from a human donor in good health. V usage is TRBV7-2 and J usage is TRBJ2-1, with D possibly being TRBD2 (5 bases). CDR3 sequence (DNA): TGTGCCAGCAGCCCGGGATTTTACAATGAGCAGTTCTTC. Translation: CASSPGFYNEQFF.